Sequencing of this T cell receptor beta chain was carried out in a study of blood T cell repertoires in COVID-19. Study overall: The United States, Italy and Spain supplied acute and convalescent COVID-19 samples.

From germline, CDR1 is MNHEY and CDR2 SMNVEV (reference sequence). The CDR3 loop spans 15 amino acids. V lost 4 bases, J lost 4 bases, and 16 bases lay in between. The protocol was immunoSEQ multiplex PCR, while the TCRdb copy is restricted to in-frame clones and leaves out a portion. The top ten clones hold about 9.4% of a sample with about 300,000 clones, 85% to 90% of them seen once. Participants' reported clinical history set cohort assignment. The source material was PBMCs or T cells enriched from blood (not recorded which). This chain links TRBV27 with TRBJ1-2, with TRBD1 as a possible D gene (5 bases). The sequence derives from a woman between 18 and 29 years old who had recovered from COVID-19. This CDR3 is CASSSTSGLPYGYTF. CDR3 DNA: TGTGCCAGCAGTTCCACATCGGGACTGCCCTATGGCTACACCTTC.